This entry features one T cell receptor (beta chain) sequence. Antigen unknown. Looked up from germline, CDR1 is MNHNY and CDR2 is SVGAGI (reference sequence). This CDR3 spans 13 amino acids. V was clipped by 9 bases and J by 6 bases; unmatched bases: 2. This sample stems from a study of beta chain features in type 1 diabetes. TCRB transcripts that were expressed got sequenced, as all of the isolated RNA had been reverse transcribed. TCRdb's copy holds only in-frame clones and misses some; the assay was immunoSEQ multiplex PCR. This table has around 500,000 clones, about 10% appearing once. Study-level results: Relative to healthy donors, patients appeared to have naive, central memory and Treg TCRB repertoires that were more similar. Type 1 diabetes patients had VDJ junctions that carried fewer insertions and more deletions.

Material for sequencing was naive CD4+ T cells from blood. J is TRBJ2-1 and V is TRBV6-6, with 13 bases aligning to TRBD2. The receptor comes from a woman aged 18-29 years in good health. The CDR3 spells CASGTSGINEQFF. CDR3 sequence (DNA): TGTGCCAGTGGGACTAGCGGGATCAATGAGCAGTTCTTC.